Listed below are T cell receptor beta chains from one sample, sequenced in a study of blood T cell repertoires in COVID-19. TCRdb's copy holds only in-frame clones and misses some; the assay was immunoSEQ multiplex PCR. The data contain 150,000 to 200,000 clones, 87% of them singletons. The sequencing input was peripheral blood. The receptors come from a woman in her 70s with COVID-19, enrolled during active disease. Each CDR3 is given with its conserved first and last residue. D genes are given only for firm matches. Where a row states a size, it is once, few, many or the class of an expanded clone; other rows omit it.

v_call,clone_size,d_call,j_call,cdr3_aa,cdr3_nt
TRBV5-5,many,-,TRBJ1-2,CASSLDGGNYGYTF,TGTGCCAGCAGCTTGGACGGCGGTAACTATGGCTACACCTTC
TRBV19,-,TRBD1,TRBJ1-4,CASSRSDRDPNEKLFF,TGTGCCAGTAGTAGGTCGGACAGGGACCCTAATGAAAAACTGTTTTTT
TRBV5-6,-,TRBD1,TRBJ2-3,CASSLQGKGTDAQYF,TGTGCCAGCAGCTTACAGGGGAAGGGCACAGATGCGCAGTATTTT
TRBV9,-,TRBD1,TRBJ1-5,CASSAGQGVNQPQHF,TGTGCCAGCAGCGCAGGACAGGGCGTTAATCAGCCCCAGCATTTT
TRBV4-1,-,TRBD1,TRBJ1-2,CASSQEPGTGDGYTF,TGCGCCAGCAGCCAAGAACCCGGGACAGGGGACGGCTACACCTTC
TRBV19,-,-,TRBJ1-1,CASIPYGGAEAFF,TGTGCCAGTATACCGTACGGGGGGGCTGAAGCTTTCTTT
TRBV29-1,-,TRBD2,TRBJ2-1,CSARGGSGGAEQFF,TGCAGCGCCCGTGGTGGTAGCGGGGGGGCGGAGCAGTTCTTC
TRBV5-6,once,-,TRBJ1-2,CASSLASRYGYTF,TGTGCCAGCAGCTTGGCCAGCAGGTATGGCTACACCTTC
TRBV19,-,-,TRBJ1-5,CASSSDTNQPQHF,TGTGCCAGTTCTTCGGACACAAATCAGCCCCAGCATTTT
TRBV24-1,-,TRBD1,TRBJ2-3,CATSHRDRVTDTQYF,TGTGCCACCAGCCACCGGGACAGGGTCACAGATACGCAGTATTTT
TRBV7-9,-,-,TRBJ1-2,CASSRLEGSGYTF,TGTGCCAGCAGCCGACTGGAGGGTAGTGGCTACACCTTC
TRBV10-3,-,TRBD1,TRBJ2-7,CAISVRTGGYEQYF,TGTGCCATCAGTGTACGGACAGGGGGTTACGAGCAGTACTTC
TRBV9,few,-,TRBJ1-1,CASSDDPGVNTEAFF,TGTGCCAGCAGCGATGACCCGGGAGTCAACACTGAAGCTTTCTTT
TRBV28,-,TRBD1,TRBJ2-7,CASISRDREEHYEQYF,TGTGCCAGTATTTCCCGGGACAGGGAAGAGCACTACGAGCAGTACTTC
TRBV5-1,-,TRBD2,TRBJ2-2,CASSGRSGGPTGGELFF,TGCGCCAGCAGCGGAAGAAGCGGGGGCCCCACAGGGGGGGAGCTGTTTTTT
TRBV5-1,few,TRBD1,TRBJ1-4,CASSLGTGNEKLFF,TGCGCCAGCAGCTTGGGGACAGGGAATGAAAAACTGTTTTTT
TRBV29-1,-,TRBD1,TRBJ2-2,CSVGETGYGTGELFF,TGCAGCGTTGGCGAGACAGGGTACGGGACCGGGGAGCTGTTTTTT
TRBV19,-,-,TRBJ1-1,CAGLEGAGDTEAFF,TGTGCCGGCCTAGAGGGCGCGGGGGACACTGAAGCTTTCTTT
TRBV5-8,-,-,TRBJ1-3,CASSLMGTSGNTIYF,TGTGCCAGCAGCTTGATGGGCACCTCTGGAAACACCATATATTTT
TRBV25-1,-,TRBD2,TRBJ2-5,CASSASGPSGVETQYF,TGTGCCAGCAGCGCGTCCGGGCCTAGCGGGGTGGAGACCCAGTACTTC
TRBV3-1/TRBV3-2,-,TRBD2,TRBJ2-5,CASSQALAGEETQYF,TGTGCCAGCAGCCAAGCACTAGCGGGGGAAGAGACCCAGTACTTC
TRBV4-2,-,TRBD2,TRBJ2-3,CASSQDPTSGGYNVDTQYF,TGTGCCAGCAGCCAAGATCCCACTAGCGGGGGCTACAATGTGGATACGCAGTATTTT
TRBV6-5,-,-,TRBJ1-1,CASSYKGEATEAFF,TGTGCCAGCAGTTACAAAGGGGAGGCCACTGAAGCTTTCTTT
TRBV10-3,-,TRBD1,TRBJ1-3,CAMSRDRRNTIYF,TGTGCCATGAGCCGGGACAGGAGGAACACCATATATTTT
TRBV5-1,-,TRBD1,TRBJ2-4,CASSLGLTGGNIQYF,TGCGCCAGCAGCTTGGGGTTGACAGGGGGAAACATTCAGTACTTC
TRBV7-3,once,TRBD2,TRBJ2-3,CASSPGLASDTQYF,TGTGCCAGCAGCCCCGGACTAGCGTCAGATACGCAGTATTTT
TRBV4-1,-,-,TRBJ2-3,CASSQGQDTTDTQYF,TGCGCCAGCAGCCAAGGGCAGGACACCACAGATACGCAGTATTTT
TRBV18,-,-,TRBJ2-5,CASSTREELPETQYF,TGTGCCAGCTCAACCAGGGAGGAACTCCCAGAGACCCAGTACTTC
TRBV18,-,TRBD1,TRBJ1-2,CASSPGQDPYGYTF,TGTGCCAGCTCACCCGGACAGGACCCATATGGCTACACCTTC
TRBV11-3,once,-,TRBJ2-3,CASSLGSGTDTQYF,TGTGCCAGCAGCTTGGGAAGCGGCACGGATACGCAGTATTTT
TRBV6-5,-,TRBD1,TRBJ1-1,CASSSGQGGEAFF,TGTGCCAGCAGTTCAGGACAGGGAGGTGAAGCTTTCTTT
TRBV5-6,-,-,TRBJ1-5,CASSPELGGTDYSNQPQHF,TGTGCCAGCAGCCCCGAATTGGGGGGAACAGACTATAGCAATCAGCCCCAGCATTTT
TRBV5-1,-,TRBD2,TRBJ2-2,CASSPSSGGAAGELFF,TGCGCCAGCAGCCCCTCATCCGGGGGGGCAGCCGGGGAGCTGTTTTTT
TRBV9,-,-,TRBJ1-3,CASSVGGLGNTIYF,TGTGCCAGCAGCGTAGGCGGTCTTGGAAACACCATATATTTT
TRBV18,-,-,TRBJ1-2,CASSPGGGAIDYGYTF,TGTGCCAGCTCACCGGGTGGGGGGGCCATCGACTATGGCTACACCTTC
TRBV5-5,-,-,TRBJ1-2,CASSLELRGYGYTF,TGTGCCAGCAGCTTGGAGTTAAGGGGCTATGGCTACACCTTC
TRBV21-1,once,-,TRBJ1-2,CASSSKGPRQGGRYGYTF,TGTGCCAGCAGCAGCAAAGGTCCCCGACAGGGCGGAAGGTATGGCTACACCTTC
TRBV10-3,once,TRBD1,TRBJ1-3,CAISPDRAGNTIYF,TGTGCCATCAGTCCGGACAGGGCTGGAAACACCATATATTTT